This T cell receptor beta chain was recovered during a study of T cells in tuberculosis. Of note for this clone: Its antigen is unidentified.

Overall study findings and caveats: Active tuberculosis TCR-alpha repertoires lay closer to GMM-specific TCRs than IGRA-negative controls, suggesting clonal expansion.

With 3 bases clipped from V and 2 bases from J, the junction kept 2 bases outside the gene matches. The CDR3 is 14 residues long. Germline V gives CDR1 SQVTM, CDR2 ANQGSEA. TCRdb keeps only in-frame clones here, not all; method: immunoSEQ multiplex PCR. The sample shows fewer than 55,000 clones, about 95% of them seen only once. The chain has TRBV29-1 and TRBJ1-3; 9 bases fit TRBD1. Sequencing was performed on PBMCs. This clonotype originated in a donor aged 10-29 years with latent tuberculosis or without tuberculosis infection. The CDR3 DNA follows: TGCAGCGTTGAGGGGGACAGGGCTGGAAACACCATATATTTT. Protein product: CSVEGDRAGNTIYF.